This TCR beta chain was captured by sequencing in a study of shared clonotypes between healthy human individuals. Whole-study findings and limits: Clonotype sharing across several donors was observed for around 5% of naive CD4 clonotypes.

Per sorted-subset replicate PCR, input was around 200 ng DNA, representing roughly 29,000 T cell genomes. The protocol was immunoSEQ multiplex PCR, while the TCRdb copy is restricted to in-frame clones and leaves out a portion. This table has 550,000 to 750,000 clones, about 95% appearing once. CD45RO-negative, CCR7-positively selected cells formed the naive CD8 fraction, excluding terminally differentiated effector memory CD45RA+ cells. As to this clone: Its antigen remains unidentified.

The sequencing input was naive CD8+ T cells sorted from blood. The TCR was taken from a woman between 25 and 40 years old in good health.

As DNA, the CDR3 is TGCGCCAGCAGCTTGGCGGTGGGAGCGAGCGGTAGGTCCTACAATGAGCAGTTCTTC. It yields the protein CASSLAVGASGRSYNEQFF. The V gene is TRBV5-1, the J gene TRBJ2-1; weak D call: TRBD2 (5 bases). This CDR3 contains 19 residues. Germline V gene lookup returns CDR1 SGHRS and CDR2 YFSETQ. The V gene lost 0 bases and the J gene lost 1 base, with 20 bases spanning the gap.